A single sample gave rise to the 3 T cell receptor beta chains below, sequenced in a study of T cell changes during pregnancy in multiple sclerosis. The table came from immunoSEQ multiplex PCR; TCRdb's copy has only in-frame clones and leaves some out. The data show some 140,000 clones, with 96% seen just once and roughly 0.44% held by the top ten. This sample comprised peripheral blood, obtained after pregnancy. The receptor set was obtained from a female donor with multiple sclerosis, enrolled in a pregnancy study.

This clone was observed once. The chain couples TRBV19 to TRBJ2-2, with D tentatively TRBD1 (6 bases). Germline CDR1 reads LNHDA; CDR2 reads SQIVND (reference sequence). CDR3 length: 13 residues. V lost 9 bases and J 7 bases, leaving 15 bases between the germline ends. CDR3 DNA sequence: TGTGCCAGCCACAGGGAATTCGGCGGGGAGCTGTTTTTT. Encoded protein: CASHREFGGELFF.

This clone showed up just once. V gene TRBV9 combines with J gene TRBJ2-1; 8 bases match TRBD2. With 4 bases clipped from V and 8 bases from J, the junction kept 11 bases outside the gene matches. CDR1 is SGDLS and CDR2 is YYNGEE in the germline V gene. CDR3 length equals 15 residues. The CDR3 nucleotides are TGTGCCAGCAGCCCTCAATCGGGACTAGTCTATGAGCAGTTCTTC. Its protein is CASSPQSGLVYEQFF.

This chain connects TRBV28 to TRBJ2-2; TRBD2 aligns across 7 bases. V dropped 6 bases and J dropped 2; count of bases not matched to a gene: 6. The length of the CDR3 is 15 residues. Germline-derived CDR1 and CDR2 are MDHEN and SYDVKM. The CDR3 nucleotides are TGTGCCAGCAGCCCTGGACTAGGAAACACCGGGGAGCTGTTTTTT. Translation gives CASSPGLGNTGELFF.